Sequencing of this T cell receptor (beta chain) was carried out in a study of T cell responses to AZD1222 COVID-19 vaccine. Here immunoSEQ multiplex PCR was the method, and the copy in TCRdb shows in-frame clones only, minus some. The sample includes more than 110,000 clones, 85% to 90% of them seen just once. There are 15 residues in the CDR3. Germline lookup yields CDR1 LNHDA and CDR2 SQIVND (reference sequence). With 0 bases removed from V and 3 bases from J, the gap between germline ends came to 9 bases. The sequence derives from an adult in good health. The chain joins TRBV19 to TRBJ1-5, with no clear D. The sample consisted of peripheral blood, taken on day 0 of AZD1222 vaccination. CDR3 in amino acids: CASSIDEGPNQPQHF. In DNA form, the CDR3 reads TGTGCCAGTAGTATAGATGAGGGCCCCAATCAGCCCCAGCATTTT.